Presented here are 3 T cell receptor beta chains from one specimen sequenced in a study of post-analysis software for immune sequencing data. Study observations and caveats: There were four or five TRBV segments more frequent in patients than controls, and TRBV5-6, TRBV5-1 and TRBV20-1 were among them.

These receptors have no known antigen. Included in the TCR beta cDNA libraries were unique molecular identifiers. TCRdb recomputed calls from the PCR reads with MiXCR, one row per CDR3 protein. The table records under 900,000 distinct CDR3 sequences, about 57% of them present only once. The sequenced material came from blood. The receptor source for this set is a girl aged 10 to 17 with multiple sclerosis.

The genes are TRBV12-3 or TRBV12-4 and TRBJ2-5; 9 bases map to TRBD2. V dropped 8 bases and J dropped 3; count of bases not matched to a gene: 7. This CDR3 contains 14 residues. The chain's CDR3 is CASLVAGAKETQYF. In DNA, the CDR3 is TGTGCCAGCTTGGTAGCGGGGGCTAAAGAGACCCAGTACTTC.

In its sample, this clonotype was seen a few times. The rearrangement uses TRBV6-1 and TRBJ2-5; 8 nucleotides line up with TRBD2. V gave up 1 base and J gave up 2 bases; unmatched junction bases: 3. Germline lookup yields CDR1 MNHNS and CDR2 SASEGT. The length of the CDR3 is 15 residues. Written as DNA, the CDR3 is TGTGCCAGCAGTGAAGGGACTAGCTGGCAAGAGACCCAGTACTTC. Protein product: CASSEGTSWQETQYF.

The CDR3 nucleotides read TGTGCCAGCAGCATGCCCACGGCGACGTTGGGACGCACTAGCACAGATACGCAGTATTTT. Its translation: CASSMPTATLGRTSTDTQYF. This chain links TRBV7-6 with TRBJ2-3; the D call may be TRBD1 or TRBD2 (5 bases each). Germline V CDR1 and CDR2: SGHVS, FNYEAQ. V was shortened by 5 bases and J by 0 bases, with 27 bases between the two germline ends. The CDR3 has 20 amino acids. Full variable domain (rest looked up from reference TRBV7-6 and TRBJ2-3): GAGVSQSPRYKVTKRGQDVALRCDPISGHVSLYWYRQALGQGPEFLTYFNYEAQQDKSGLPNDRFSAERPEGSISTLTIQRTEQRDSAMYRCASSMPTATLGRTSTDTQYFGPGTRLTVL.